This TCR beta chain was sequenced for a study of molecular identifiers for immune sequencing clone quantification (dated by TCRdb to the late 2010s). Looking at the study overall: For a replicate experiment, RNA from roughly 21,000 or 96,000 naive CD8 T cells was divided into five aliquots, of which four were sequenced. This methods study used CD8 T cells to benchmark TCR RNA copy counting and molecular-identifier clustering-based TCR repertoire sequencing (MIDCIRS). Findings and caveats that apply to the study as a whole: Highly expanded clone sizes could be underestimated if identical TCR molecules share a barcode. Modeling indicated around 3 TCR RNA copies recovered per cell, compared with 7.5 to 10 by digital PCR, which implies a capture efficiency of 25% to 35%. The naive libraries included spiked-in Jurkat TCR RNA (about 11 copies' worth), and this RNA is not part of the donor repertoire. Spiked-in Jurkat TCR RNA equivalent to a single cell was reported to be detectable even among 850,000 to 1,000,000 naive CD8 T cells. When barcode sub-clustering was not used, chimeric consensus sequences inflated TCR diversity, with chimeras reaching as high as 47%. In CMV-specific effector cells, clones with more than 20 RNA copies contained over 97% of molecules, whereas in naive cells such clones contained under 1% of molecules.

This clonotype was found many times. The target of this receptor is not known. Base qualities are missing; no much larger clone stands one base away. Libraries of naive CD8 T cells were generated from about 21,000 to 970,000 sorted cells, with 10%, 30% or 50% of the purified RNA used. Naive CD8 T cells were FACS-sorted as CD8+CD4-CCR7+CD45RA+ on a BD FACSAria II into RLT Plus buffer. To test detection sensitivity, Jurkat RNA equal to 10 or so TCR copies was added to samples of about 18,000-1,100,000 naive CD8 T cells. Enrichment of CD8 T cells was done with RosetteSep CD8+ T Cell Enrichment Cocktail plus Ficoll-Paque, and ACK red cell lysis came afterward. The library came from PCR. Reads for this sample came from an Illumina HiSeq 4000. Bulk TCR libraries were generated as previously described, with the TCR primers listed in Table S5 used. Purification of total RNA was performed with the Qiagen AllPrep DNA/RNA kit. Before analysis, reads from multiple sequencing runs of the same library were pooled. In the source study's methods: Reads were retained only if an exact TCR constant sequence was present, and the retained reads were trimmed to 150 nt and grouped according to their 12-nt molecular barcodes. Reads inside each barcode group were sub-clustered using a 15% Levenshtein threshold, and a quality-weighted consensus sequence was constructed for each RNA molecule. Non-functional sequences were excluded, and lower-count sequences lying one edit away from another sequence were also excluded. Based on a fit of two negative binomial distributions, barcode sub-clusters having less than 20% of the maximum read count were discarded. The public reads were quality trimmed at Q25 with fastp and then assembled into clones with MiXCR by TCRdb, keeping productive beta chains. Each record represents a unique CDR3 protein, reported with the most common genes and DNA among its rows. These V and J calls derive from TCRdb rather than the authors' analysis. The sample table holds 600,000 to 650,000 distinct CDR3 sequences, of which 20% were seen once. The ten biggest clones cover roughly 0.9% of the sample.

For CDR1 and CDR2, the germline V gene lists LGHNA and YSLEER. The CDR3 starts with the cysteine, ends with the phenylalanine, and has 15 residues. The entry retains the CDR3 DNA only, 45 bases that are in frame from base 1. At the junction V is shortened by 0 bases and J by 3 bases, with 9 bases in between. Material: naive CD8+ T cells from blood, with Jurkat cell RNA spiked in. The cell subset or site label of this sample denotes: FACS-sorted CD8+CD4-CCR7+CD45RA+ naive T cells. The chain couples TRBV4-3 to TRBJ1-3; confidence is insufficient to name the D gene. The receptor was isolated from a human donor in good health. Some libraries in this study had Jurkat cell RNA spiked in. In nucleotide form, the sequence is TGCGCCAGCAGCCAAGATCGGACCGATGGAAACACCATATATTTT. This gives the protein CASSQDRTDGNTIYF.